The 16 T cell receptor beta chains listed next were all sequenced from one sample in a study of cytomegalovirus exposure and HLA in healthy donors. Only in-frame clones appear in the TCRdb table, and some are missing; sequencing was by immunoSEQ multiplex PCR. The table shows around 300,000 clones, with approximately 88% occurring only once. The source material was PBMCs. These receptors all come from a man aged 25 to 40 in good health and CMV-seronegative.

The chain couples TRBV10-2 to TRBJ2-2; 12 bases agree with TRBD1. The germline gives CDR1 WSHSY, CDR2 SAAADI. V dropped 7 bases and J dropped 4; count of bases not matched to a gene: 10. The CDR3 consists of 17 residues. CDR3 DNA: TGCGCCAGCACCGAGGGACAGGGGGCGTGGAGCACCGGGGAGCTGTTTTTT. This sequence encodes CASTEGQGAWSTGELFF.

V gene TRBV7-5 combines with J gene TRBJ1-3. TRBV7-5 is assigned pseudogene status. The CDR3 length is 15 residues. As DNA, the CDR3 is TGTGTCAGAAGCTTAGAAGGCGGGAGAGGAAACACCATATATTTT. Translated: CVRSLEGGRGNTIYF.

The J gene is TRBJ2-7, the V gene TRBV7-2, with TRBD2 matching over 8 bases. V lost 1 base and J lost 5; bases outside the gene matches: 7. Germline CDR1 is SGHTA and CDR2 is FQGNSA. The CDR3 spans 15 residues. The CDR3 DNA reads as TGTGCCAGCAGCTTAGAACGGGGGGGCATCGACGAGCAGTACTTC. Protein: CASSLERGGIDEQYF.

This CDR3 reads CASRRGPAGELFF. Written as DNA, the CDR3 is TGTGCCAGCAGGAGGGGGCCCGCCGGGGAGCTGTTTTTT. This rearrangement joins TRBV14 to TRBJ2-2, with 7 bases fitting TRBD1. The CDR3 is 13 residues long. Germline lookup yields CDR1 SGHDN and CDR2 FVKESK. Germline trimming cut 6 bases from V and 6 bases from J; bases unmatched to any gene: 4.

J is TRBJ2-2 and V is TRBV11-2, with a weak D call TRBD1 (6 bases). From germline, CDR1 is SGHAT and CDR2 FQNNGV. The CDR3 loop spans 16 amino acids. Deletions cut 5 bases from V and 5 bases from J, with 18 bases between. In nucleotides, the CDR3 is TGTGCCAGCAGCATATACCCAGGGGACGGAACCGGGGAGCTGTTTTTT. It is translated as CASSIYPGDGTGELFF. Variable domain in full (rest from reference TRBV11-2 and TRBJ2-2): EAGVAQSPRYKIIEKRQSVAFWCNPISGHATLYWYQQILGQGPKLLIQFQNNGVVDDSQLPKDRFSAERLKGVDSTLKIQPAKLEDSAVYLCASSIYPGDGTGELFFGEGSRLTVL.

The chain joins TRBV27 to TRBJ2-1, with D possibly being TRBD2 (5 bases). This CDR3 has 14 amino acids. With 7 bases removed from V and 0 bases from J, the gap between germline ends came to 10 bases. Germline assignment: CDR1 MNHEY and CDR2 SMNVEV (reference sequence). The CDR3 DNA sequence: TGTGCCAGCATGCTGGCGGGCTCCTACAATGAGCAGTTCTTC. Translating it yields CASMLAGSYNEQFF.

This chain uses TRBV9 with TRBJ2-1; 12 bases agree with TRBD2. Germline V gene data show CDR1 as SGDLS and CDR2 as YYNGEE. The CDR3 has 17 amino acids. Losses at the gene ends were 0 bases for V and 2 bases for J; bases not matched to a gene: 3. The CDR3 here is CASSVVSSGGAYNEQFF. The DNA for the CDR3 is TGTGCCAGCAGCGTAGTGTCTAGCGGGGGGGCCTACAATGAGCAGTTCTTC. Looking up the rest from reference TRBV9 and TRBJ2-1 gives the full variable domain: DSGVTQTPKHLITATGQRVTLRCSPRSGDLSVYWYQQSLDQGLQFLIQYYNGEERAKGNILERFSAQQFPDLHSELNLSSLELGDSALYFCASSVVSSGGAYNEQFFGPGTRLTVL.

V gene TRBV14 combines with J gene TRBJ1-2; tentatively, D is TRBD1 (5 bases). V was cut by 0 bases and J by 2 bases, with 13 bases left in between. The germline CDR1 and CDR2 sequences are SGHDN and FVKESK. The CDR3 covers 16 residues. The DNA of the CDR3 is TGTGCCAGCAGCCAAGATACCCCCGCAGGGAACTATGGCTACACCTTC. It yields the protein CASSQDTPAGNYGYTF.

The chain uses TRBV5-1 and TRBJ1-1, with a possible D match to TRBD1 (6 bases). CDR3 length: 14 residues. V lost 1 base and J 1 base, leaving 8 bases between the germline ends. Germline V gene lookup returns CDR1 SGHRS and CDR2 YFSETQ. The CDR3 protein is CASSLTGWNTEAFF. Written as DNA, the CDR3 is TGCGCCAGCAGCTTGACAGGGTGGAACACTGAAGCTTTCTTT.

The CDR3 DNA sequence: TGTGCCAGCAGCCAGATGACTAGCTTCACCGGGGAGCTGTTTTTT. Translated: CASSQMTSFTGELFF. The rearrangement uses TRBV14 and TRBJ2-2; 7 bases align to TRBD2. V trimming: 3 bases; J trimming: 4 bases; junction bases outside the gene matches: 5. Germline V gene sequence: CDR1 SGHDN, CDR2 FVKESK. CDR3 size: 15 residues.

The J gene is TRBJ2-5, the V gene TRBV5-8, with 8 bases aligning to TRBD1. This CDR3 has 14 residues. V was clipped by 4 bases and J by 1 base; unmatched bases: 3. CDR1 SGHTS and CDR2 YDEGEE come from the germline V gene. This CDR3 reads CASSGQGVQETQYF. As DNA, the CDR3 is TGTGCCAGCAGCGGACAGGGAGTCCAAGAGACCCAGTACTTC.

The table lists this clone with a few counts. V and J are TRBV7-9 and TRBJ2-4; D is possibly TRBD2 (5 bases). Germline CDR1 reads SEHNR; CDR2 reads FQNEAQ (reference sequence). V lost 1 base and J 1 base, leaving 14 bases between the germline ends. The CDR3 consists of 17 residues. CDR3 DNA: TGTGCCAGCAGCTTAGGTGGAGGTAGGGTGGCCAAAAACATTCAGTACTTC. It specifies CASSLGGGRVAKNIQYF. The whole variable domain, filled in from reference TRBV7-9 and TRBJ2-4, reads DTGVSQNPRHKITKRGQNVTFRCDPISEHNRLYWYRQTLGQGPEFLTYFQNEAQLEKSRLLSDRFSAERPKGSFSTLEIQRTEQGDSAMYLCASSLGGGRVAKNIQYFGAGTRLSVL.

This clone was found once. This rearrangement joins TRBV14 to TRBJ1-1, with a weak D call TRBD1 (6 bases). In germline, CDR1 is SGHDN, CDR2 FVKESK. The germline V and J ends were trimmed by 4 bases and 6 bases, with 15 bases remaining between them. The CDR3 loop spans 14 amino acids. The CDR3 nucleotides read TGTGCCAGCAGCCCTAGATGGGGGCAGGCTGAAGCTTTCTTT. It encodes CASSPRWGQAEAFF.

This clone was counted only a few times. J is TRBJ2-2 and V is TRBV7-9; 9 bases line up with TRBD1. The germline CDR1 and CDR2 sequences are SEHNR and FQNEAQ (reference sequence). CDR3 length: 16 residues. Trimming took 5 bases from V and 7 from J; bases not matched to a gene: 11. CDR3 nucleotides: TGTGCCAGCAGCCCAGGACAGGGGTTCGGTAACGGGGAGCTGTTTTTT. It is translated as CASSPGQGFGNGELFF. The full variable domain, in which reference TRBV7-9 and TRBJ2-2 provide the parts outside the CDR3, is DTGVSQNPRHKITKRGQNVTFRCDPISEHNRLYWYRQTLGQGPEFLTYFQNEAQLEKSRLLSDRFSAERPKGSFSTLEIQRTEQGDSAMYLCASSPGQGFGNGELFFGEGSRLTVL.

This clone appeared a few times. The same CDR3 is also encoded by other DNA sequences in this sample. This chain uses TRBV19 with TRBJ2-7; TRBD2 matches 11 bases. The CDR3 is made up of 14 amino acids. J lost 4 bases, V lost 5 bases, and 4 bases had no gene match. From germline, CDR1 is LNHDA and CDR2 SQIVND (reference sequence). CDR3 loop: CASSRLAGGYEQYF. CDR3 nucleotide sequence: TGTGCCAGTAGTCGGCTAGCGGGGGGATACGAGCAGTACTTC.

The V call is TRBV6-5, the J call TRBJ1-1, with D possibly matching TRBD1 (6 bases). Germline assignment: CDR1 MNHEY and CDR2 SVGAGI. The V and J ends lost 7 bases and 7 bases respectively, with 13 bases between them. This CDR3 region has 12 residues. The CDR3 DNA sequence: TGTGCCAGCACGAACAGGGTAAATGAAGCTTTCTTT. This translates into CASTNRVNEAFF.